This TCR beta chain was observed in a study of cytomegalovirus exposure and HLA in healthy donors (TCRdb year 2017). General notes on the study: In an earlier analysis of 550 to 750 of the donors, 276 Gb of sequence data and 117 million unique TCR beta sequences from 150 million to 200 million T cells were reported. An early release covering 550 to 700 HLA-typed donors comprised about 300 gigabases of sequencing data and tens of millions of unique TCR sequences. Among the roughly 400 genotyped donors, approximately 81% belonged to the genetic ancestry cluster associated with self-reported Caucasian donors. The study aimed to test whether cataloging public T cell receptors could reveal signatures of past pathogen exposure. The T cell repertoires of 666 subjects were profiled by immunosequencing and related to cytomegalovirus serostatus. Besides the first cohort of 666 subjects, a separate validation cohort made up of 120 different subjects was used. The study combined high-throughput TCR immunosequencing, statistical association of individual TCRs with disease status, and machine learning to predict cytomegalovirus infection status. A later analysis re-examined previously published TCR beta repertoires from over 500 donors and added high-resolution HLA genotyping to investigate patterns of TCR occurrence. Rather than drawing on any new phenotypic data, the later analysis identified candidate immune exposures from TCR beta sequences and the way those sequences occurred across donors. In an earlier analysis of more than 550 of the donors, high-throughput TCR beta sequencing was used to judge whether each TCR beta V gene segment behaved as functional or pseudogenic. Alongside the repertoire data, information on donor age, sex, ethnicity and CMV serostatus was compiled. A later genetic analysis took genome-wide SNP genotypes for about 55% of the 666 donors and used that subset as a discovery cohort. All discovery cohort repertoires had been generated using a single sequencing platform. Class I and class II HLA loci were covered by the typing at four-digit resolution. The number of donors typed differed by locus, with 629-630 for A, B, C, DRB1 and DQB1, more than 500 for DQA1, 600 to 610 for DPA1, and some 440 for DPB1. A handful of DR-DQ haplotypes were handled as single units for association and clustering because linkage in the cohort was strong. On average, around 240,000 unique TCR beta nucleotide sequences were sequenced per donor among some 420 genotyped donors of the cohort, with 15% to 20% of those sequences being non-productive.

The cohort consisted of approximately 670 healthy bone marrow donors. Cohort members were all nominally healthy when sampled, although unrecorded immune exposures were likely present. The donor tested CMV seronegative, placing the donor among the 350 to 400 seronegative members of the cohort. Each donor provided a peripheral blood sample, and peripheral blood mononuclear cells were used for TCR beta sequencing. The Qiagen DNeasy Blood Extraction Kit was used to extract genomic DNA from the blood cell samples. The method behind the library was the immunoSEQ multiplex PCR assay. For the multiplex PCR, a mixture combining 60 forward primers for TCR Vbeta segments and 13 reverse primers for TCR Jbeta segments was used. A multiplex PCR assay on genomic DNA amplified the CDR3 region of rearranged TCR beta genes. Amplified TCR beta libraries were sequenced as 87-base-pair reads on the Illumina HiSeq System. Regarding the original processing steps: A later analysis counted some 80 million unique TCR beta chains across the 700 or so repertoires, and about 10 million of these chains were shared by at least two donors. A nearest-neighbor algorithm error-corrected the raw reads and collapsed the reads into unique sequences, merging closely related sequences to remove PCR and sequencing errors. CDR3 sequences were aligned to IMGT reference sequences to assign V, D and J gene segments. For a sequence to be retained, a match of at least six nucleotides to both a V gene segment and a J gene segment was required. A rearrangement was called productive if the CDR3 had no stop codons and remained in frame with V and J, and every other rearrangement was called non-productive. CDR3 was defined by IMGT convention, running from the second conserved V-encoded cysteine to the conserved J-encoded phenylalanine. In an earlier analysis of more than 550 of the donors, sequences lacking an unambiguous match to a single V gene segment were excluded. An earlier analysis of a few hundred of the donors classified V segments as functional when productive rearrangements were above 56.7% and as segregating when the standard deviation between donors was above 5%. A statistical classification framework was built for diagnosing cytomegalovirus status from the catalog of TCR beta chain sequences. A later analysis assigned V and J genes by comparing TCR nucleotide sequences with IMGT/GENE-DB human TR gene sequences. A later analysis assigned CDR3 sequences and most-parsimonious VDJ recombination scenarios with the TCRdist pipeline. In a later analysis, each TCR beta chain was defined by its CDR3 amino acid sequence together with its V-gene family, and reads lacking a unique V-gene family were excluded. A later analysis removed 592 highly shared, low-generation-probability nucleotide sequences to deal with suspected cross-contamination and a sequencing artifact. In a later analysis, a clonal expansion index for each public chain was calculated from normalized within-repertoire ranks of inferred template counts. In a later analysis, generation probabilities were computed with a VDJ recombination model fitted to out-of-frame rearrangements, and the resulting probabilities were checked against IGoR. Hypergeometric tests were used in a later analysis to score TCR-TCR, TCR-HLA and TCR-CMV co-occurrence, with a repertoire-size bias correction applied to the TCR pairs. False discovery rates were estimated in a later analysis by permuting HLA or CMV assignments 20 times. A later analysis grouped co-occurring TCRs with DBSCAN, adding TCRdist sequence similarity when clustering within HLA-allele-positive subsets. Repertoires with fewer than 30,000 or more than 120,000 public chains were left out of co-occurrence clustering, as were about 5 repertoires with anomalous nucleotide sharing. TCRdb limited this immuneACCESS table to in-frame rearrangements with V and J called. A share of clones is missing; checked studies link under half to unresolved V genes, and the rest is unexplained. V and J calls and clone size are as listed in that table; D and trimming were resolved from the DNA. The sample data list under 150,000 clones, and roughly 80% of these were observed just once. The ten largest clones capture 0.95% to 1.5% of the sample.

A distance of 15 bases separates the germline ends of V and J, which lose 4 bases and 8 bases respectively. CDR1 and CDR2 (SGHRS, YFSETQ) derive from the germline V gene. From the cysteine up to the phenylalanine, the CDR3 has a length of 13 residues. Only the CDR3 DNA is retained, 39 bases long and in frame from the first base. Regarding this clone: Which antigen it targets is not known. The sample holds no much larger clone one base away, and base qualities are not on file.

Paper-wide results and their limitations: Immune exposure information for the cohort was limited to CMV serostatus. Sequencing depth was assumed to be roughly uniform across donors in the presence/absence analyses, though that assumption may not hold. Across donors, most TCR sequences were observed very rarely, whereas some public TCRs were present in many individuals. A further reported finding was that TCR beta sequences accurately predicted the HLA-A and HLA-B alleles for most subjects in the first cohort. Because the 87-base-pair reads could not distinguish some IMGT-functional V segments, including TRBV6-2 and TRBV6-3, those segments were excluded. Because some donors lacked HLA typing at each locus, the association tests relied only on the typed subset. A cluster of highly shared sequence variants was judged likely to be a technical artifact of the sequencing pipeline. Cytomegalovirus status was reported to be diagnosed by the classifier with high specificity and sensitivity in both the original and validation cohorts. The authors suggested that the approach could potentially be extended to other disease states and immunological phenotypes. In a later analysis, HLA-associated TCR beta chains showed more clonal expansion and lower generation probabilities than non-associated chains that were equally common. Only TCR beta chains were sequenced in this cohort, and the absence of alpha or paired-chain data limited detectable features. In a later genetic analysis, fewer N-insertions in productive TCRs were reported among donors in an Asian-associated ancestry cluster than the 666-donor mean. A total of fewer than 200 TCR beta chains were listed by the study as associated with cytomegalovirus. The earlier analysis of about 600 of the donors excluded roughly 16 rarely observed V segments, including chromosome 9 orphons, because counts were too low. In a later analysis, most CMV-associated TCR beta chains were found to appear HLA-restricted, with HLA associations seemingly driven largely by CMV exposure. A later analysis reported that several top co-occurrence clusters appeared linked to parvovirus B19, influenza, CMV and Epstein-Barr virus. According to a later analysis, TCR association rates differed among HLA loci, with DRB1 alleles showing the most associated TCRs and HLA-C alleles showing the fewest. An earlier analysis of around 500 of the donors showed that most TCR beta V segments appeared in productive rearrangements either about 87% or about 30% of the time, which broadly matched IMGT annotations. Specific HLA alleles were associated with some 15,000 TCR beta sequences at a false discovery rate of 0.05 in a later analysis. When HLA alleles, especially DR and DQ, strongly co-occurred, attributing TCR associations to individual alleles was difficult. Correlated functional status among segregating V segments might reflect linkage disequilibrium, but an unknown experimental factor could not be ruled out. In a later genetic analysis, a missense DCLRE1C variant was associated with V-gene and J-gene trimming of TCR beta chains, and the association was replicated in an independent cohort. Three of the identified cytomegalovirus-associated TCR beta chains were confirmed in vitro to be specific for cytomegalovirus antigens.

Sequencing used PBMCs. This receptor chain uses TRBV5-1 and TRBJ1-1, and possibly TRBD1, on 5 matching bases. The TCR comes from a boy aged 5-17 years in good health and CMV-seronegative. Read as DNA, the sequence is TGCGCCAGCAGCCCGGAGGGGTCCAAGGAAGCTTTCTTT. Its protein is CASSPEGSKEAFF.